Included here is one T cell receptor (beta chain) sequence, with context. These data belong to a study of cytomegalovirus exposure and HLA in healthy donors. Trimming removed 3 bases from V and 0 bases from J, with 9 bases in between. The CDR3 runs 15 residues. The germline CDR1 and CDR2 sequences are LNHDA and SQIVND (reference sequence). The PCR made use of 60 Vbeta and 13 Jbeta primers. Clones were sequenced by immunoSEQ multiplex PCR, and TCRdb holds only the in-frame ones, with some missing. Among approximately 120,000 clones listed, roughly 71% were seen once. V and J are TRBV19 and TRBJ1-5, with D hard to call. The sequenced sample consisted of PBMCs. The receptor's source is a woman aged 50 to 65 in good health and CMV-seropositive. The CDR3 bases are TGTGCCAGTAGTATGATGACTTATAGCAATCAGCCCCAGCATTTT. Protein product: CASSMMTYSNQPQHF.